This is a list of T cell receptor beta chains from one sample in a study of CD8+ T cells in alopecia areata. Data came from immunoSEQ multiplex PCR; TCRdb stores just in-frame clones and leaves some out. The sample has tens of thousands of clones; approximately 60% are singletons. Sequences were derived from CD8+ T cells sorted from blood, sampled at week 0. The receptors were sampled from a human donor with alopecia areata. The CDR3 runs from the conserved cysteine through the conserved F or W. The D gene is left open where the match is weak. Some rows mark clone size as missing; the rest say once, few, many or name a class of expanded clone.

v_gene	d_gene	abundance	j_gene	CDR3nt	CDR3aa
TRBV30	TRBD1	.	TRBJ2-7	TGTGCCTGGAGTGAAGGGACAGGGAGAGACGAGCAGTACTTC	CAWSEGTGRDEQYF
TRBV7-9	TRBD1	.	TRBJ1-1	TGTGCCAGCAGGGCCGGGACAGCAGAAGCTTTCTTT	CASRAGTAEAFF
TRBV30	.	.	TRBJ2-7	TGTGCCTGGAGTAGGGATGGGATACAGAATTTCTACGAGCAGTACTTC	CAWSRDGIQNFYEQYF
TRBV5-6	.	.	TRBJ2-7	TGTGCCAGCAGCTTTATGTACGATGTCGGGAGAGTGACCTACGAGCAGTACTTC	CASSFMYDVGRVTYEQYF
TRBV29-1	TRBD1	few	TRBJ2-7	TGCAGCGCTCGACAGGGACCTTCCTACGAGCAGTACTTC	CSARQGPSYEQYF
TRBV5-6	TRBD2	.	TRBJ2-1	TGTGCCAGCAGTTTCGGTGCTAGCGGGGGGTCGTCGTATATTAATGAGCAGTTCTTC	CASSFGASGGSSYINEQFF
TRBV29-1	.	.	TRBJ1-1	TGCAGCGTTGACCGGATCATGAACACTGAAGCTTTCTTT	CSVDRIMNTEAFF
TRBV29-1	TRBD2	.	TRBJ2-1	TGCAGCGTTGGCCCGGGACTAGCGGGGCTTGGTGAGCAGATCTTC	CSVGPGLAGLGEQIF
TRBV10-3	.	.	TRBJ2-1	TGTGCCATCAGTGAGTCGGCCAATGAGCAGTTCTTC	CAISESANEQFF
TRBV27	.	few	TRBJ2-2	TGTGCCAGCAGTTTCCCCTTGGCAGGGACCACCGGGGAGCTGTTTTTT	CASSFPLAGTTGELFF
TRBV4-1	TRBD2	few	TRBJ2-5	TGCGCCAGCAGCCAAGATTCAGCGGGAGCCCAAGAGACCCAGTACTTC	CASSQDSAGAQETQYF
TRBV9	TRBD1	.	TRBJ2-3	TGTGCCAGCAGCGTAGGGGACAGGGGGCTGGATACGCAGTATTTT	CASSVGDRGLDTQYF
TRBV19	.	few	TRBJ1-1	TGTGCCAGTAGTACCACAGTGAACACTGAAGCTTTCTTT	CASSTTVNTEAFF
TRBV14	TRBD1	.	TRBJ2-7	TGTGCCAGCAGCCGATTGCCCCAGGGGGCCTACGAGCAGTACTTC	CASSRLPQGAYEQYF
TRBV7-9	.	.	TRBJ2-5	TGTGCCAGCAGCTACGCGGGGGCGGAGTACTTC	CASSYAGAEYF
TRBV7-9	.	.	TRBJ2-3	TGTGCCAGCAGCTCCTCGGGACAACTTCCAGATACGCAGTATTTT	CASSSSGQLPDTQYF
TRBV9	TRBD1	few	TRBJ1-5	TGTGCCAGCAGCTCCCGGGACAGGGGTAATCAGCCCCAGCATTTT	CASSSRDRGNQPQHF
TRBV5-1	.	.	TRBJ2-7	TGCGCCAGCAGCTTGGACGTGTACGAGCAGTACTTC	CASSLDVYEQYF
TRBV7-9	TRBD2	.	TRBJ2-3	TGTGCCAGCAGCACACTAGCGGGGGTCTCTGATACGCAGTATTTT	CASSTLAGVSDTQYF
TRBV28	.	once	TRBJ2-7	TGTGCCAGCAGGGACGGGACGGGCTCCTACGAGCAGTACTTC	CASRDGTGSYEQYF
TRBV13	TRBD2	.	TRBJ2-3	TGTGCCAGCAGCCTATTGACTAGCGGGAGTTGGGCAGATACGCAGTATTTT	CASSLLTSGSWADTQYF
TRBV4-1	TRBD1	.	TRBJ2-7	TGCGCCAGCGGGAAAAGGACAGGGATCTACGAGCAGTACTTC	CASGKRTGIYEQYF
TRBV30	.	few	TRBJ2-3	TGTGCCTTCGAAGTGGGGGGAGGTGCAGATACGCAGTATTTT	CAFEVGGGADTQYF
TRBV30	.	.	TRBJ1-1	TGTGCCGTTTGGGGAGGGGAGGGGACTGAAGCTTTCTTT	CAVWGGEGTEAFF
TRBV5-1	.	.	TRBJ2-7	TGCGCCAGCAGTCGAGGGGGCTACGAGCAGTACTTC	CASSRGGYEQYF
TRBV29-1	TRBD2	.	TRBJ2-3	TGCAGCGGGGAGACTAGCGGGGGGGCCACAGATACGCAGTATTTT	CSGETSGGATDTQYF
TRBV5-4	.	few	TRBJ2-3	TGTGCCAGCAGCTTGTTGTTTCGGGGAGGTGGAGATACGCAGTATTTT	CASSLLFRGGGDTQYF
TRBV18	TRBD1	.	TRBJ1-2	TGTGCCAGCTCGCCGCCCCAGGGGGCGATCTATGGCTACACCTTC	CASSPPQGAIYGYTF
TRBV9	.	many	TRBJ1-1	TGTGCCAGCAGTGACAACAGGGAGGCTGAAGCTTTCTTT	CASSDNREAEAFF
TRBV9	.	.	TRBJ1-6	TGTGCCAGCAGCGACAGCGTGGTGAATAATTCACCCCTCCACTTT	CASSDSVVNNSPLHF
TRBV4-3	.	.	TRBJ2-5	TGCGCCAGCAGCCAAGAATGGAAAGAAGAGACCCAGTACTTC	CASSQEWKEETQYF
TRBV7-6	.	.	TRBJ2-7	TGTGCCAGCAGCTTAGGCCCTTCTTACGAGCAGTACTTC	CASSLGPSYEQYF
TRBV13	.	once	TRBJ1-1	TGTGCCAGCAGCTTGAGAATCGCTGAAGCTTTCTTT	CASSLRIAEAFF
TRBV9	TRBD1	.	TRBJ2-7	TGTGCCAGCAGCGTAGAACAGGGGCCACTCTACGAGCAGTACTTC	CASSVEQGPLYEQYF
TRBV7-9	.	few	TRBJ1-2	TGTGCCAGCAGCCAACAGAATACCGGGACCGACTATGGCTACACCTTC	CASSQQNTGTDYGYTF
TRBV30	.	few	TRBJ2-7	TGTGCCTGGAGTCCGAATATGGGTGTCGAGCAGTACTTC	CAWSPNMGVEQYF
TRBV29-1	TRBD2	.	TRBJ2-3	TGCAGCGTTGAAAGGACTAGCGGGGGACACGCGCAGTATTTT	CSVERTSGGHAQYF
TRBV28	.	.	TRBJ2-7	TGTGCCAGCAGTTTATCAGAAGGAGGCTCCTACGAGCAGTACTTC	CASSLSEGGSYEQYF
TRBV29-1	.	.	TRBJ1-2	TGCAGCGTGGATGACGGGAACTATGGCTACACCTTC	CSVDDGNYGYTF
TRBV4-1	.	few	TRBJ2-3	TGCGCCAGCAGCCAAGATTCTCCTAGTCCCGGGCGCGCAGATACGCAGTATTTT	CASSQDSPSPGRADTQYF
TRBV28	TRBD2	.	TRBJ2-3	TGTGCCAGCAGGCGGGAGTGGGGTTGGGATACGCAGTATTTT	CASRREWGWDTQYF
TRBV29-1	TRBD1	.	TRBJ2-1	TGCAGCGACCGGACAGGGGAGTACAATGAGCAGTTCTTC	CSDRTGEYNEQFF
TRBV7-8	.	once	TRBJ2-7	TGTGCCAGCAGCTTAACGGTCGAGGTCTACTACGAGCAGTACTTC	CASSLTVEVYYEQYF
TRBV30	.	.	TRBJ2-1	TGTGCCTGGGCCACTAGCTTCCTAGGGTACAATGAGCAGTTCTTC	CAWATSFLGYNEQFF
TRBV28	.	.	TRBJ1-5	TGTGCCAGCAGTTTATGGGACAGCAATCAGCCCCAGCATTTT	CASSLWDSNQPQHF